The rows below give T cell receptor beta chains drawn from one sample of a study of blood T cell dynamics during melanoma immunotherapy. TCRdb keeps only in-frame clones here, not all; method: immunoSEQ multiplex PCR. The table includes roughly 30,000 clones, 65% to 85% detected once. Here the sequenced sample was blood, taken from a patient treated with checkpoint blockade. The receptors derive from a human donor with melanoma. Each CDR3 is given with its conserved first and last residue. The order of the fields is D gene, CDR3 length, J gene, V gene, clone size, CDR3 protein, CDR3 DNA. A D gene is named only where the DNA matches it firmly. The size of a clone is reported for some rows only, either as once, few or many, or as a class for expanded clones.

d_call: TRBD1; cdr3_length: 13; j_call: TRBJ2-1; v_call: TRBV10-2; clone_size: NA; cdr3_aa: CASSEYRGNEQFF; cdr3_nt: TGCGCCAGCAGTGAGTACAGGGGGAATGAGCAGTTCTTC
d_call: NA; cdr3_length: 16; j_call: TRBJ1-1; v_call: TRBV7-9; clone_size: once; cdr3_aa: CASSLRGGTEGTEAFF; cdr3_nt: TGTGCCAGCAGCTTAAGGGGAGGGACCGAGGGGACTGAAGCTTTCTTT
d_call: TRBD2; cdr3_length: 14; j_call: TRBJ2-1; v_call: TRBV19; clone_size: NA; cdr3_aa: CASSILAGGNEQFF; cdr3_nt: TGTGCCAGTAGTATTTTGGCGGGAGGCAATGAGCAGTTCTTC
d_call: TRBD2; cdr3_length: 15; j_call: TRBJ2-7; v_call: TRBV5-6; clone_size: NA; cdr3_aa: CASSRGTSGSHEQYF; cdr3_nt: TGTGCCAGCAGCAGAGGGACTAGCGGGTCTCACGAGCAGTACTTC
d_call: NA; cdr3_length: 12; j_call: TRBJ1-2; v_call: TRBV9; clone_size: NA; cdr3_aa: CASSVLLGGYTF; cdr3_nt: TGTGCCAGCAGCGTTCTCCTTGGTGGCTACACCTTC
d_call: TRBD1; cdr3_length: 17; j_call: TRBJ1-1; v_call: TRBV7-9; clone_size: NA; cdr3_aa: CASSRYQTGDGRPEAFF; cdr3_nt: TGTGCCAGCAGCCGATACCAAACAGGGGATGGGCGCCCTGAAGCTTTCTTT
d_call: NA; cdr3_length: 16; j_call: TRBJ2-7; v_call: TRBV2; clone_size: NA; cdr3_aa: CASSEALGGGSYEQYF; cdr3_nt: TGTGCCAGCAGTGAAGCGCTAGGTGGGGGCTCCTACGAGCAGTACTTC
d_call: TRBD1; cdr3_length: 15; j_call: TRBJ1-6; v_call: TRBV25-1; clone_size: NA; cdr3_aa: CASASTGGRTSPLHF; cdr3_nt: TGTGCCAGCGCCTCGACAGGGGGACGGACATCACCCCTCCACTTT
d_call: NA; cdr3_length: 15; j_call: TRBJ2-1; v_call: TRBV5-6; clone_size: NA; cdr3_aa: CASSLVGWADDEQFF; cdr3_nt: TGTGCCAGCAGCTTGGTGGGGTGGGCGGATGATGAGCAGTTCTTC
d_call: NA; cdr3_length: 14; j_call: TRBJ2-7; v_call: TRBV6-5; clone_size: NA; cdr3_aa: CASSYNRDVYEQYF; cdr3_nt: TGTGCCAGCAGTTACAACCGGGACGTCTACGAGCAGTACTTC
d_call: NA; cdr3_length: 15; j_call: TRBJ1-4; v_call: TRBV6-1; clone_size: NA; cdr3_aa: CATARQTATNEKLFF; cdr3_nt: TGTGCCACCGCCCGACAGACAGCAACTAATGAAAAACTGTTTTTT
d_call: NA; cdr3_length: 15; j_call: TRBJ2-7; v_call: TRBV5-5; clone_size: NA; cdr3_aa: CASSFQTRGNYEQYF; cdr3_nt: TGTGCCAGCAGCTTCCAGACACGGGGGAACTACGAGCAGTACTTC
d_call: TRBD1; cdr3_length: 15; j_call: TRBJ2-7; v_call: TRBV6-6; clone_size: NA; cdr3_aa: CASSSQGIPSYEQYF; cdr3_nt: TGTGCCAGCAGTTCACAGGGGATCCCCTCCTACGAGCAGTACTTC
d_call: TRBD1; cdr3_length: 17; j_call: TRBJ1-1; v_call: TRBV12-5; clone_size: NA; cdr3_aa: CASGLRTGASFGTEAFF; cdr3_nt: TGTGCTAGTGGTTTGCGGACAGGGGCCTCGTTTGGTACTGAAGCTTTCTTT
d_call: NA; cdr3_length: 13; j_call: TRBJ2-5; v_call: TRBV2; clone_size: NA; cdr3_aa: CASSLGGQETQYF; cdr3_nt: TGTGCCAGCAGCCTCGGGGGCCAAGAGACCCAGTACTTC
d_call: TRBD2; cdr3_length: 18; j_call: TRBJ2-7; v_call: TRBV4-2; clone_size: NA; cdr3_aa: CASSQPGVGSGSAYEQYF; cdr3_nt: TGTGCCAGCAGCCAGCCGGGCGTGGGTAGCGGGAGTGCGTACGAGCAGTACTTC
d_call: NA; cdr3_length: 12; j_call: TRBJ2-3; v_call: TRBV23-1; clone_size: NA; cdr3_aa: CASSHRTDTQYF; cdr3_nt: TGCGCCAGCAGTCACCGCACAGATACGCAGTATTTT
d_call: NA; cdr3_length: 16; j_call: TRBJ2-2; v_call: TRBV9; clone_size: NA; cdr3_aa: CASSVAPPGFPGELFF; cdr3_nt: TGTGCCAGCAGCGTAGCTCCCCCGGGTTTCCCCGGGGAGCTGTTTTTT
d_call: TRBD1; cdr3_length: 16; j_call: TRBJ2-3; v_call: TRBV25-1; clone_size: NA; cdr3_aa: CASSQTGTGNTNTQYF; cdr3_nt: TGTGCCAGCAGCCAGACCGGGACAGGGAACACGAATACGCAGTATTTT
d_call: TRBD1; cdr3_length: 15; j_call: TRBJ2-1; v_call: TRBV11-2; clone_size: NA; cdr3_aa: CASSIGTGNHNEQFF; cdr3_nt: TGTGCCAGCAGCATCGGGACAGGGAACCACAATGAGCAGTTCTTC
d_call: TRBD2; cdr3_length: 15; j_call: TRBJ2-3; v_call: TRBV4-2; clone_size: NA; cdr3_aa: CASSHGTSGTDTQYF; cdr3_nt: TGTGCCAGCAGCCACGGGACTAGCGGAACAGATACGCAGTATTTT
d_call: NA; cdr3_length: 15; j_call: TRBJ1-5; v_call: TRBV19; clone_size: NA; cdr3_aa: CASSLTPGSHQPQHF; cdr3_nt: TGTGCCAGTAGTCTTACTCCGGGATCACATCAGCCCCAGCATTTT
d_call: TRBD2; cdr3_length: 18; j_call: TRBJ2-3; v_call: TRBV6-1; clone_size: few; cdr3_aa: CASSEDPSGATVADTQYF; cdr3_nt: TGTGCCAGCAGTGAAGACCCTAGCGGGGCCACCGTGGCAGATACGCAGTATTTT
d_call: NA; cdr3_length: 13; j_call: TRBJ2-5; v_call: TRBV9; clone_size: NA; cdr3_aa: CASSPRQGETQYF; cdr3_nt: TGTGCCAGCAGCCCCCGCCAGGGGGAGACCCAGTACTTC
d_call: NA; cdr3_length: 13; j_call: TRBJ1-2; v_call: TRBV25-1; clone_size: NA; cdr3_aa: CASGLNRESGYTF; cdr3_nt: TGTGCCAGCGGTCTCAACAGGGAATCTGGCTACACCTTC
d_call: TRBD2; cdr3_length: 15; j_call: TRBJ2-3; v_call: TRBV28; clone_size: once; cdr3_aa: CASSLRGISTDTQYF; cdr3_nt: TGTGCCAGCAGTTTGCGGGGGATTAGCACAGATACGCAGTATTTT
d_call: TRBD2; cdr3_length: 15; j_call: TRBJ2-7; v_call: TRBV27; clone_size: NA; cdr3_aa: CASSLSSGGAHEQYF; cdr3_nt: TGTGCCAGCAGTTTATCGAGCGGGGGGGCTCACGAGCAGTACTTC
d_call: TRBD2; cdr3_length: 15; j_call: TRBJ2-7; v_call: TRBV11-2; clone_size: NA; cdr3_aa: CASRPGLATTGEQYF; cdr3_nt: TGTGCCAGCAGGCCAGGACTAGCGACCACTGGGGAGCAGTACTTC
d_call: TRBD2; cdr3_length: 15; j_call: TRBJ2-1; v_call: TRBV7-6; clone_size: NA; cdr3_aa: CASSPSAGSYNEQFF; cdr3_nt: TGTGCCAGCAGCCCCTCAGCGGGGTCCTACAATGAGCAGTTCTTC
d_call: NA; cdr3_length: 15; j_call: TRBJ2-3; v_call: TRBV7-2; clone_size: NA; cdr3_aa: CASSLERDFGDTQYF; cdr3_nt: TGTGCCAGCAGCTTAGAACGGGATTTCGGGGATACGCAGTATTTT